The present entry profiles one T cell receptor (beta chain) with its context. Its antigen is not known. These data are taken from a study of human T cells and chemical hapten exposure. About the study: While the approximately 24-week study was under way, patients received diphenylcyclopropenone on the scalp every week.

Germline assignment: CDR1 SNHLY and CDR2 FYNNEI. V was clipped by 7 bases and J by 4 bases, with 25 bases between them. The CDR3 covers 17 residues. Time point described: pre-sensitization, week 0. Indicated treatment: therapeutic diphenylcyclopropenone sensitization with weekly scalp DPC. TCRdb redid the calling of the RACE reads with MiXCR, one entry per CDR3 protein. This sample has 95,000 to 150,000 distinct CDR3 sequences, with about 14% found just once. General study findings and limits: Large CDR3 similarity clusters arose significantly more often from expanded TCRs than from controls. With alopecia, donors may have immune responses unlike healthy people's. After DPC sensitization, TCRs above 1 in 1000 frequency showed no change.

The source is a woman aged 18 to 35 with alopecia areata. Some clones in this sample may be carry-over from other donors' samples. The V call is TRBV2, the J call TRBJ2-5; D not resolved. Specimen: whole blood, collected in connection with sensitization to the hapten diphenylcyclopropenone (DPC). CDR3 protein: CASIRAGPWGSRETQYF. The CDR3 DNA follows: TGTGCCAGCATTCGGGCAGGTCCATGGGGTTCGAGAGAGACCCAGTACTTC.